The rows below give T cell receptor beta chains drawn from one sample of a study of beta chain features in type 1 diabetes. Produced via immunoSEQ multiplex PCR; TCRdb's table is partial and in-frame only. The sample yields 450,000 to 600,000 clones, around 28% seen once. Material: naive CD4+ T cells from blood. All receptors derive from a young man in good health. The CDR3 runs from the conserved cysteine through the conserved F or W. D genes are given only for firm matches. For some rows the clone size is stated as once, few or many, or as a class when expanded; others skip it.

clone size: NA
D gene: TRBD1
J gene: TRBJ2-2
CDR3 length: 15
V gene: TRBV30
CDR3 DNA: TGTGCCTGGAGTGTAAGACTACAGGGGACCGGGGAGCTGTTTTTT
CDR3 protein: CAWSVRLQGTGELFF

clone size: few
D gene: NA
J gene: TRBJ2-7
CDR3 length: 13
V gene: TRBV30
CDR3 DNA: TGTGCCTGGAGTGTACAGGGTATCTACGAGCAGTACTTC
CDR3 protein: CAWSVQGIYEQYF

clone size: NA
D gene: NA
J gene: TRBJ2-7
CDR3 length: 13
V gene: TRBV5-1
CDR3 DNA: TGCGCCAGCAGCGCTCGGGCCTCGGGCGAGCAGTACTTC
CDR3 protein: CASSARASGEQYF

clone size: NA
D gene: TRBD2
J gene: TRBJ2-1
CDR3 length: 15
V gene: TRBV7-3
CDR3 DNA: TGTGCCAGCAGTCTCCTTGGACTAGCGGAGAATGAGCAGTTCTTC
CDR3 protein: CASSLLGLAENEQFF

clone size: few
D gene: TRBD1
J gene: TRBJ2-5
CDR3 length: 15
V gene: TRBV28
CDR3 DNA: TGTGCCAGCAGTTTACCGGGACAGGGGGTAGAGACCCAGTACTTC
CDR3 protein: CASSLPGQGVETQYF

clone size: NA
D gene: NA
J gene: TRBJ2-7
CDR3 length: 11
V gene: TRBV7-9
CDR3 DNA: TGTGCCAGCAGCTTTCAAGTCCAGCAGTACTTC
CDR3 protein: CASSFQVQQYF

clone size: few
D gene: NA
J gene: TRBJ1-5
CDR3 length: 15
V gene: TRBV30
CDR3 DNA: TGTGCCTGGAGTGACGAGGCCCTAGGAAATCAGCCCCAGCATTTT
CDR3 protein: CAWSDEALGNQPQHF

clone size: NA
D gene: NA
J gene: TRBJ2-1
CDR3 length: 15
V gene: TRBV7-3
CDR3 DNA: TGTGCCAGCAGCTTACTCGGGAGTGACTACAATGAGCAGTTCTTC
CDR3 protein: CASSLLGSDYNEQFF

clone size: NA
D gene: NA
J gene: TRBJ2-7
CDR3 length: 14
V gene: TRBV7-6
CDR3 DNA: TGTGCCAGCAGCTCGTACGGGACTCCCAACGAGCAGTACTTC
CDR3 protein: CASSSYGTPNEQYF

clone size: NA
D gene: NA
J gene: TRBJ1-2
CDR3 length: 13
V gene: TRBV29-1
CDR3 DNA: TGCAGCGTTGTTGGCAGGGCAAGCTATGGCTACACCTTC
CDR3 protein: CSVVGRASYGYTF

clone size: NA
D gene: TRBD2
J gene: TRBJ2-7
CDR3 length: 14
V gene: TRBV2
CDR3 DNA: TGTGCCACCAAAACCCAGCGGGAAGGGTACGAGCAGTACTTC
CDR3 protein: CATKTQREGYEQYF

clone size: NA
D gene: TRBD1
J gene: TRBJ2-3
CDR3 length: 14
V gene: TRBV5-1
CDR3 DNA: TGCGCCAGCAGCACCGGACAGGGCACAGATACGCAGTATTTT
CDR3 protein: CASSTGQGTDTQYF

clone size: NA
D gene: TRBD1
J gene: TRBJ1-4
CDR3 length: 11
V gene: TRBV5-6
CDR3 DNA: TGTGCCAGCAGCTACCGGGACAGGCGAATATTT
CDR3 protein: CASSYRDRRIF

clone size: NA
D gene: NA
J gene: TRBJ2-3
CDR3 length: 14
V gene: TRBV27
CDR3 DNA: TGTGCCAGCAGCCCTAATAGTTGGACAGATACGCAGTATTTT
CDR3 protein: CASSPNSWTDTQYF

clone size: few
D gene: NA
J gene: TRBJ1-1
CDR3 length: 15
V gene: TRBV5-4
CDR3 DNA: TGTGCCAGCAGCACCAGGCAGGGGCGCGGCACTGAAGCTTTCTTT
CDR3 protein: CASSTRQGRGTEAFF

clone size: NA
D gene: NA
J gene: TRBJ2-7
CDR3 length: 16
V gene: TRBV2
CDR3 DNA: TGTGCCAGCAGCGAAGCGAGGGCCGAGGGCTCCTACGAGCAGTACTTC
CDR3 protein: CASSEARAEGSYEQYF

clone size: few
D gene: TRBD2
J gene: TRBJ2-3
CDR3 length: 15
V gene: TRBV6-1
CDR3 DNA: TGTGCCAGCAGTGGACTAGCGGGAGGGTCAGCTACGCAGTATTTT
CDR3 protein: CASSGLAGGSATQYF

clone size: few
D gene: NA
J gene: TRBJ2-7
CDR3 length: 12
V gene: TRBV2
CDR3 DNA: TGTGCCAGCATTTGGACCGGGCGGGAGCAGTACTTC
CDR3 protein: CASIWTGREQYF

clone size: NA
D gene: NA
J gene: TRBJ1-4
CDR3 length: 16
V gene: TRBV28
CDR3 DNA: TGTGCCAGCAGTCTCCGCGGGGGGTCAGGGAATGAAAAACTGTTTTTT
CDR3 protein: CASSLRGGSGNEKLFF

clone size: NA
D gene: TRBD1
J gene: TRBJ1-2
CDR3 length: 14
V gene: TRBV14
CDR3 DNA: TGTGCCAGCAGCGAACGACAGGGTATACGCGGCTACACCTTC
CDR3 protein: CASSERQGIRGYTF

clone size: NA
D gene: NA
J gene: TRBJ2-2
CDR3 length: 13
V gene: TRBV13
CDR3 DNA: TGTGCCAGCAGCTTACCGAGGGCCGGGGAGCTGTTTTTT
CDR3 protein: CASSLPRAGELFF

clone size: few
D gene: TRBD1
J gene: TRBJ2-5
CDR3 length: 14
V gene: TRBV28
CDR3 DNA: TGTGCCAGCAGTTGGGGACAGCGAGGCGAGACCCAGTACTTC
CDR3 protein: CASSWGQRGETQYF

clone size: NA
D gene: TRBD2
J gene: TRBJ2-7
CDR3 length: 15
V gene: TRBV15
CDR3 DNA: TGTGCCACCAGCAGAGATCCTAGCGGGAGTTATGAGCAGTACTTC
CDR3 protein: CATSRDPSGSYEQYF

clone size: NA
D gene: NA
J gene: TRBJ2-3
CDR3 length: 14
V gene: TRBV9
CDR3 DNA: TGTGCCAGCAGCGTGGATGTGAGCACAGATACGCAGTATTTT
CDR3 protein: CASSVDVSTDTQYF

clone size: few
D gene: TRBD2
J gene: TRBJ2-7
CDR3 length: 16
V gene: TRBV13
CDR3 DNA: TGTGCCAGCAGCCCGGGGGGACTAGCGGGAGCCTACGAGCAGTACTTC
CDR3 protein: CASSPGGLAGAYEQYF